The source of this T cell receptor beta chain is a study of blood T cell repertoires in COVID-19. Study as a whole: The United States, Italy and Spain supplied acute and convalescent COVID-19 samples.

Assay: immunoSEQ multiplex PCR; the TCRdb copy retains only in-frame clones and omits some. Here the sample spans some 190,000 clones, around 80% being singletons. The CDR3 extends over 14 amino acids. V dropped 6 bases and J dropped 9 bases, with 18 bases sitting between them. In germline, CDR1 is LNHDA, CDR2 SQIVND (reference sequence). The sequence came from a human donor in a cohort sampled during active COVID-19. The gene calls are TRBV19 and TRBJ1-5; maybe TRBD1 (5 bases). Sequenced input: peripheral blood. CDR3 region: CASSQGHADPPQHF. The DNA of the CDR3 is TGTGCCAGTAGCCAAGGACATGCTGATCCGCCCCAGCATTTT.